This TCR beta chain was profiled in a study of human T cells and chemical hapten exposure. Study overall: After 6 days, upper back 0.01% DPC patch tests were scored.

The table lists this clonotype with many counts. CDR1 and CDR2 from the germline V gene are MNHEY and SVGAGI. This CDR3 region has 13 residues. Trimming removed 2 bases from V and 1 base from J, with 3 bases in between. Indicated time point: patch test 3, about 24 weeks after DPC sensitization. The treatment was: therapeutic diphenylcyclopropenone sensitization with weekly scalp DPC. TCRdb itself ran the RACE reads through MiXCR, one entry per CDR3 protein. The sample lists more than 100,000 distinct CDR3 sequences; about 10% were seen once. The sequenced sample was whole blood, obtained in connection with sensitization to the hapten diphenylcyclopropenone (DPC). The chain couples TRBV6-5 to TRBJ1-5; no firm D call. The sequence derives from a woman aged 50 to 65 with alopecia areata. Some clones in this sample may be carry-over from other donors' samples. Written as DNA, the CDR3 is TGTGCCAGCAGTTACGACAGCAATCAGCCCCAGCATTTT. Its translation: CASSYDSNQPQHF.